Following are 14 T cell receptor beta chains from one sample sequenced in a study of OX40 agonist ivuxolimab in advanced cancers. The data were produced by immunoSEQ multiplex PCR, yet TCRdb's version contains in-frame clones alone and is incomplete. The data contain some 99,000 clones, roughly 89% of them singletons. The material sequenced was CD4+ or CD8+ T cells sorted from blood, taken in a trial of the OX40 agonist ivuxolimab. The receptors come from an adult with an advanced solid tumor such as melanoma, head and neck, liver or kidney cancer.

The CDR3 sequence: CASSWGGGGTDTQYF. The CDR3 nucleotides are TGTGCCAGCAGCTGGGGCGGGGGAGGCACAGATACGCAGTATTTT. The chain joins TRBV5-6 to TRBJ2-3, with TRBD2 matching over 7 bases. CDR3 length: 15 amino acids. V lost 3 bases and J lost 1; bases outside the gene matches: 5. Germline CDR1 SGHDT, CDR2 YYEEEE.

The rearrangement links TRBV5-1 to TRBJ2-5, with a weak D call TRBD2 (5 bases). The CDR3 spans 15 residues. The germline CDR1 and CDR2 sequences are SGHRS and YFSETQ. V shed 0 bases and J shed 2 bases, with 11 bases lying between them. CDR3 sequence reads: CASSLAGVIQETQYF. The CDR3 coding sequence is TGCGCCAGCAGCTTGGCCGGGGTAATACAAGAGACCCAGTACTTC. Based on the CDR3 plus reference TRBV5-1 and TRBJ2-5, the full variable domain is KAGVTQTPRYLIKTRGQQVTLSCSPISGHRSVSWYQQTPGQGLQFLFEYFSETQRNKGNFPGRFSGRQFSNSRSEMNVSTLELGDSALYLCASSLAGVIQETQYFGPGTRLLVL.

The chain employs TRBV18 and TRBJ1-3, with no clear D. V dropped 1 base and J dropped 6 bases, with 10 bases sitting between them. CDR1 KGHSH and CDR2 LQKENI come from the germline V gene. The CDR3 totals 14 residues. The CDR3 DNA reads TGTGCCAGCTCACCACTATCTGGTCTAAACACCATATATTTT. As protein: CASSPLSGLNTIYF.

V and J are TRBV4-2 and TRBJ2-5; tentative D call: TRBD2 (6 bases). The DNA end is a closer match to TRBJ2-7, so the J assignment may be wrong. This CDR3 region has 18 residues. The germline V gene encodes CDR1 LGHNA and CDR2 YNFKEQ. The CDR3 region is CASSQEVGATSGRYEQYF. CDR3 bases: TGTGCCAGCAGCCAAGAGGTTGGGGCGACTAGTGGGAGATACGAGCAGTACTTC.

This clone is medium-sized within its sample. The rearrangement joins TRBV15 to TRBJ1-3; D might be TRBD1 (5 bases). CDR1 and CDR2 from the germline V gene are LNHNV and YYDKDF (reference sequence). This CDR3 is built from 16 residues. V gave up 1 base and J gave up 2 bases, with 12 bases separating them. The DNA of the CDR3 is TGTGCCACCAGCAGAGGAGAGGGGAAGACTGGAAACACCATATATTTT. Protein: CATSRGEGKTGNTIYF.

In the case of this clone: At the DNA level, this CDR3 is encoded by other sequences in the same sample as well. V and J are TRBV7-2 and TRBJ2-5; 8 nucleotides agree with TRBD1. The V segment lost 3 bases and the J segment 1 base; nucleotides outside the gene matches: 4. This CDR3 has 15 residues. Germline CDR1 and CDR2: SGHTA and FQGNSA. CDR3 region: CASSLVDRAQETQYF. Here the CDR3 DNA reads TGTGCCAGCAGCTTGGTGGACAGGGCCCAAGAGACCCAGTACTTC.

The rearrangement joins TRBV6-5 to TRBJ2-1, with D unresolved. Trimming removed 6 bases at V and 11 bases at J, with 8 bases between. This CDR3 spans 10 amino acids. Germline V gene lookup returns CDR1 MNHEY and CDR2 SVGAGI. Here the CDR3 DNA reads TGTGCCAGCAGGGACGGTAAGCAGTTCTTC. Protein sequence: CASRDGKQFF.

The chain recombines TRBV15 with TRBJ2-7, with D perhaps matching TRBD1 (6 bases). Trimming took 4 bases from V and 0 from J, leaving 22 bases between them. The CDR3 totals 18 residues. CDR1 LNHNV and CDR2 YYDKDF come from the germline V gene (reference sequence). CDR3 DNA: TGTGCCACCAGCACCGAAGACAGGTTCCGTTTCCTCTCCTACGAGCAGTACTTC. It is translated as CATSTEDRFRFLSYEQYF. The full variable domain, completed using reference TRBV15 and TRBJ2-7, is DAMVIQNPRYQVTQFGKPVTLSCSQTLNHNVMYWYQQKSSQAPKLLFHYYDKDFNNEADTPDNFQSRRPNTSFCFLDIRSPGLGDTAMYLCATSTEDRFRFLSYEQYFGPGTRLTVT.

The chain uses TRBV7-2 and TRBJ2-5; 8 bases are shared with TRBD1. The CDR3 runs to 14 residues. Germline values: CDR1 SGHTA, CDR2 FQGNSA. V was pared by 6 bases and J by 8 bases, with 11 bases of the junction left unmatched. CDR3 residues: CASSTPGTGKTQYF. The CDR3 DNA reads as TGTGCCAGCAGTACCCCCGGGACAGGCAAAACCCAGTACTTC.

The chain is built from TRBV6-1 and TRBJ1-5; unclear D gene. V shed 4 bases and J shed 7 bases, with 11 bases lying between them. This CDR3 region has 13 residues. Germline CDR1 is MNHNS and CDR2 is SASEGT. CDR3 in amino acids: CASSAIGSQPQHF. DNA of the CDR3: TGTGCCAGCAGTGCAATCGGGAGCCAGCCCCAGCATTTT.

This rearrangement joins TRBV6-1 to TRBJ1-3; D not resolved. V lost 2 bases, J lost 9 bases, and 11 bases lay in between. CDR3 length: 13 amino acids. Germline CDR1 MNHNS, CDR2 SASEGT. In DNA, the CDR3 is TGTGCCAGCAGTGAAACGGAAGGTATCACCATATATTTT. Its protein is CASSETEGITIYF.

This chain uses TRBV28 with TRBJ1-1, with D uncertain. Per germline, CDR1 MDHEN and CDR2 SYDVKM. The CDR3 spans 14 residues. V was shortened by 6 bases and J by 6 bases, with 17 bases between the two germline ends. As DNA, the CDR3 is TGTGCCAGCAGCGGGCCGGGGAACGGGCCTGAAGCTTTCTTT. This translates into CASSGPGNGPEAFF.

The rearrangement uses TRBV7-3 and TRBJ2-2; D possibly uses TRBD1 or TRBD2 (6 bases each). Germline V CDR1 and CDR2: SGHTA, FQGTGA. This CDR3 is 16 amino acids long. Trimming removed 5 bases from V and 1 base from J, with 14 bases in between. The CDR3 loop is CASSLAGGLNTGELFF. CDR3 nucleotide sequence: TGTGCCAGCAGCCTGGCCGGGGGCTTGAACACCGGGGAGCTGTTTTTT.

With respect to this clone: This likely comes from a read error, as the CDR3 has no conserved phenylalanine or tryptophan at its end. J is TRBJ1-6 and V is TRBV19; D unclear. V lost 7 bases to trimming and J lost 6 bases, with 13 bases between them. Looked up from germline, CDR1 is LNHDA and CDR2 is SQIVND (reference sequence). This CDR3 has 14 amino acids. CDR3 residues: CASTEGTSNSPLHL. The CDR3, as DNA: TGTGCCAGTACCGAGGGTACGTCTAATTCACCCCTCCACCTT.